The present T cell receptor beta chain was sequenced within a study of T-cell reconstitution after alpha-beta-depleted transplantation in children. V was clipped by 5 bases and J by 6 bases; unmatched bases: 9. The CDR3 covers 15 residues. Germline V gene sequence: CDR1 SGHRS, CDR2 YFSETQ. Unique molecular identifiers were used in preparing the TCRbeta library. TCRdb reprocessed the PCR reads with MiXCR, giving one entry per CDR3 protein. The sample shows some 500,000 distinct CDR3 sequences, around 16% of them seen only once. This clonotype came up a few times. This specimen consisted of PBMCs from the stem cell graft donor, obtained from the stem cell graft. The rearrangement uses TRBV5-1 and TRBJ2-2; 8 positions match TRBD1. The TCR originated in a human donor who donated a stem cell graft to a child with acute lymphoblastic leukemia. The CDR3 sequence is CASSYDRGRSGELFF. The DNA of the CDR3 is TGCGCCAGCAGTTACGACAGGGGCCGATCCGGGGAGCTGTTTTTT. The variable domain in full, completed from reference TRBV5-1 and TRBJ2-2, reads KAGVTQTPRYLIKTRGQQVTLSCSPISGHRSVSWYQQTPGQGLQFLFEYFSETQRNKGNFPGRFSGRQFSNSRSEMNVSTLELGDSALYLCASSYDRGRSGELFFGEGSRLTVL.